The entry below gives a single T cell receptor (beta chain) sequence along with its context. Germline lookup yields CDR1 SGHNT and CDR2 YENEEA. Trimming cost V 5 bases and J 2 bases, with 14 bases left between them. There are 15 residues in the CDR3. The data were obtained in a study of blood T cell repertoires in COVID-19. Generated by immunoSEQ multiplex PCR, the TCRdb table keeps only in-frame clones and is missing some. This table holds under 400,000 clones, about nine tenths found once. The sequence derives from a woman under 40 with COVID-19, enrolled during active disease. Input material: peripheral blood. This sequence joins TRBV11-3 and TRBJ2-3; D may be TRBD1 (6 bases). Written as DNA, the CDR3 is TGTGCCAGCAGCCCCGGGACAAAAGACACAGATACGCAGTATTTT. Translating gives CASSPGTKDTDTQYF.